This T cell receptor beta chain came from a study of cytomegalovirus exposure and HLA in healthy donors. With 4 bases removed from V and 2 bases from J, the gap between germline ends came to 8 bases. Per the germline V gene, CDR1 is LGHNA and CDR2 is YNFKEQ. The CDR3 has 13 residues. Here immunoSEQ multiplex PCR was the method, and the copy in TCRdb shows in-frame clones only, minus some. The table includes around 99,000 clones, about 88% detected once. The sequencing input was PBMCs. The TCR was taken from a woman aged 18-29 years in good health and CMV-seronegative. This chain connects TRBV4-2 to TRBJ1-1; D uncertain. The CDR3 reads CASSLSLNTEAFF. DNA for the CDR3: TGTGCCAGCAGCCTCTCCCTAAACACTGAAGCTTTCTTT.